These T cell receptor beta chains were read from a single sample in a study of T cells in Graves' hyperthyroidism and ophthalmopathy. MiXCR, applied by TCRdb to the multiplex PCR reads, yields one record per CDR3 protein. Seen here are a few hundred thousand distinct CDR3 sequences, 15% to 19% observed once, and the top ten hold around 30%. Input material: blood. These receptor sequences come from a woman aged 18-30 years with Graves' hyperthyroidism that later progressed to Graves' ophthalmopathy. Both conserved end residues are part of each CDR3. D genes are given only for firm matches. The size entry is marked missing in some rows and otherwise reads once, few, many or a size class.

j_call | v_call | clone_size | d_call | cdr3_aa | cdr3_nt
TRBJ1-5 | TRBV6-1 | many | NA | CASRTDRTDDQPQHF | TGTGCCAGCAGGACGGACCGGACAGATGATCAGCCCCAGCATTTT
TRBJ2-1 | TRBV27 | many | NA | CASRWGNEQFF | TGTGCCAGCAGATGGGGCAATGAGCAGTTCTTC
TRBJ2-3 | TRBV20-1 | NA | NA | CSARDLGRTDTQYF | TGCAGTGCTAGAGATCTTGGCCGCACAGATACGCAGTATTTT
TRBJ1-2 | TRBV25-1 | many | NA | CASSDNSVLVRRDGYTF | TGTGCCAGCAGTGACAATTCAGTTCTTGTGCGTCGGGATGGCTACACCTTC
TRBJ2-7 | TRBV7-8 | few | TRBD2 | CASSPPELAGSYEQYF | TGTGCCAGCAGCCCTCCTGAACTAGCGGGGTCCTACGAGCAGTACTTC
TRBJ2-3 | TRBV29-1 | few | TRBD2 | CSVDRTGLAGPRATDTQYF | TGCAGCGTTGACCGGACTGGGCTAGCGGGACCCCGGGCCACAGATACGCAGTATTTT
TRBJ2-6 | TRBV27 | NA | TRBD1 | CASSWAGTGGSGANVLTF | TGTGCCAGCAGTTGGGCCGGGACAGGAGGGTCTGGGGCCAACGTCCTGACTTTC
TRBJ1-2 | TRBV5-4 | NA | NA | CASSLALAVASYGYTF | TGTGCCAGCAGCCTTGCCCTGGCCGTGGCTAGCTATGGCTACACCTTC
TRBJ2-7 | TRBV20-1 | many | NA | CSASEDYSYEQYF | TGCAGTGCTAGTGAGGACTACTCCTACGAGCAGTACTTC
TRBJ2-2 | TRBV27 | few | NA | CASSPQSNTGELFF | TGTGCCAGCAGTCCACAATCGAACACCGGGGAGCTGTTTTTT
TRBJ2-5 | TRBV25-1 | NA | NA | CASSEWRQEETQYF | TGTGCCAGCAGTGAATGGCGTCAAGAAGAGACCCAGTACTTC
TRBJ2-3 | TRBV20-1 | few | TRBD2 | CSARWGLAGARNTQYF | TGCAGTGCTAGATGGGGACTAGCGGGAGCACGGAATACGCAGTATTTT
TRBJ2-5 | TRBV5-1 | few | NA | CASSSRGMILGETQYF | TGCGCCAGCAGCTCTAGAGGGATGATTTTGGGAGAGACCCAGTACTTC
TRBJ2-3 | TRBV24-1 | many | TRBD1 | CATSDLQGARTDTQYF | TGTGCCACCAGTGATCTCCAGGGGGCGAGGACAGATACGCAGTATTTT
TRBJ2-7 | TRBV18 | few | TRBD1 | CASSPGTGRGEQYF | TGTGCCAGCTCACCAGGGACAGGGAGGGGCGAGCAGTACTTC
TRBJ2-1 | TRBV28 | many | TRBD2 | CASSPGTSGDHNEQFF | TGTGCCAGCAGTCCTGGGACTAGCGGGGATCACAATGAGCAGTTCTTC